This passage covers 11 T cell receptor beta chains from one sample sequenced in a study of blood T cell repertoires in COVID-19. The repertoire was sequenced with immunoSEQ multiplex PCR; TCRdb's copy has only in-frame clones and lacks some. The sample holds about 310,000 clones; 89% are singletons and the top ten take about 9.5%. The specimen was PBMCs or T cells enriched from blood (not recorded which). These receptors were collected from a woman in her thirties or forties who had recovered from COVID-19.

Details on this clone: A much larger clone differs by one base, so this may be a read error. This rearrangement joins TRBV7-9 to TRBJ1-5; 8 bases agree with TRBD1. The CDR3 has 13 amino acids. Unmatched junction bases numbered 0, after V lost 2 bases and J lost 6 bases. Germline lookup yields CDR1 SEHNR and CDR2 FQNEAQ (reference sequence). The CDR3 sequence: CASSLQGAQPQHF. CDR3 bases: TGTGCCAGCAGCTTACAGGGGGCTCAGCCCCAGCATTTT. The full variable domain, its missing parts supplied by reference TRBV7-9 and TRBJ1-5, is DTGVSQNPRHKITKRGQNVTFRCDPISEHNRLYWYRQTLGQGPEFLTYFQNEAQLEKSRLLSDRFSAERPKGSFSTLEIQRTEQGDSAMYLCASSLQGAQPQHFGDGTRLSIL.

V is TRBV25-1 and J is TRBJ1-1, with D possibly TRBD1 on 5 matching bases. The CDR3 extends over 13 amino acids. Trimming removed 4 bases at V and 5 bases at J, with 11 bases between. Germline CDR1 is MGHDK and CDR2 is SYGVNS. CDR3 sequence reads: CASSGGRGTEAFF. The CDR3 DNA reads as TGTGCCAGCAGTGGGGGGAGGGGAACTGAAGCTTTCTTT.

As DNA, the CDR3 is TGTGCCAGCTCACGGAGCGGGGGGGCAGATGAGCAGTTCTTC. Its protein product is CASSRSGGADEQFF. The chain combines TRBV18 with TRBJ2-1; 10 bases are a match to TRBD2. This CDR3 has 14 residues. The trim removed 4 bases at V and 8 bases at J, leaving 5 bases unmatched. Germline V gives CDR1 KGHSH, CDR2 LQKENI.

This clone was detected only once. V and J are TRBV4-2 and TRBJ2-7, with TRBD2 matching 7 bases. Germline V gene data show CDR1 as LGHNA and CDR2 as YNFKEQ. CDR3 size: 15 residues. V lost 0 bases, J lost 1 base, and 3 bases stayed unmatched. CDR3 sequence (DNA): TGTGCCAGCAGCCAAGAGCGGGAGTCGTCCTACGAGCAGTACTTC. Amino acid sequence: CASSQERESSYEQYF.

The chain employs TRBV4-2 and TRBJ2-7; no clear D. Germline V gene sequence: CDR1 LGHNA, CDR2 YNFKEQ. Trimming stripped 0 bases from V and 0 bases from J, with 6 bases between. This CDR3 region has 14 residues. DNA for the CDR3: TGTGCCAGCAGCCAAGAGGTCAGCTCCTACGAGCAGTACTTC. This encodes CASSQEVSSYEQYF.

The CDR3 here is CASSSSGAAKNIQYF. In DNA, the CDR3 is TGTGCCAGCAGTTCTAGCGGGGCTGCCAAAAACATTCAGTACTTC. V is TRBV28 and J is TRBJ2-4, with TRBD2 matching over 9 bases. V shed 4 bases and J 1 base; nucleotides not matched to a gene: 2. Germline CDR1 MDHEN, CDR2 SYDVKM. The CDR3 spans 15 residues.

The V call is TRBV10-3, the J call TRBJ1-2; 9 positions agree with TRBD1. Germline CDR1 ENHRY, CDR2 SYGVKD. V shed 4 bases, J shed 3 bases, and the junction held 6 bases outside the gene matches. This CDR3 region has 15 residues. DNA of the CDR3: TGTGCCATCAGTGGGGACAGGGACGGTTACTATGGCTACACCTTC. It encodes CAISGDRDGYYGYTF.

This clone was found once. The rearrangement joins TRBV30 to TRBJ2-7; tentatively, D is TRBD1 (6 bases). The CDR3 spans 14 residues. V shed 7 bases and J shed 3 bases, with 19 bases lying between them. The germline gives CDR1 GTSNPN, CDR2 SVGIG (reference sequence). The CDR3 nucleotides read TGTGCCTTCATTGGACAGTCCTCCGTCTACGAGCAGTACTTC. Protein sequence: CAFIGQSSVYEQYF.

The V and J genes are TRBV12-3 or TRBV12-4 and TRBJ2-1; TRBD2 is a possible D gene (5 bases). Trimming shortened V by 0 bases and J by 15 bases, and 12 bases separated the two germline ends. This CDR3 has 12 amino acids. The CDR3 protein is CASSLAGLAGFF. The CDR3 coding sequence is TGTGCCAGCAGTTTAGCAGGCCTAGCTGGGTTCTTC.

The chain has TRBV9 and TRBJ1-6; TRBD1 might be the D (5 bases). Germline V CDR1 and CDR2: SGDLS, YYNGEE. The CDR3 has 14 residues. Trimming cost V 3 bases and J 6 bases, with 10 bases left between them. The CDR3 DNA is TGTGCCAGCAGCGGCAGGGCGGCTAATTCACCCCTCCACTTT. This translates into CASSGRAANSPLHF.

The V and J genes are TRBV19 and TRBJ2-2, with D tentatively TRBD2 (6 bases). CDR1 and CDR2 from the germline V gene are LNHDA and SQIVND (reference sequence). With 3 bases removed from V and 3 bases from J, the gap between germline ends came to 14 bases. This CDR3 contains 16 residues. The CDR3 loop is CASSILSGAYTGELFF. CDR3 sequence (DNA): TGTGCCAGTAGTATTCTTTCGGGAGCGTACACCGGGGAGCTGTTTTTT. The complete variable domain, with remaining parts taken from reference TRBV19 and TRBJ2-2, reads DGGITQSPKYLFRKEGQNVTLSCEQNLNHDAMYWYRQDPGQGLRLIYYSQIVNDFQKGDIAEGYSVSREKKESFPLTVTSAQKNPTAFYLCASSILSGAYTGELFFGEGSRLTVL.